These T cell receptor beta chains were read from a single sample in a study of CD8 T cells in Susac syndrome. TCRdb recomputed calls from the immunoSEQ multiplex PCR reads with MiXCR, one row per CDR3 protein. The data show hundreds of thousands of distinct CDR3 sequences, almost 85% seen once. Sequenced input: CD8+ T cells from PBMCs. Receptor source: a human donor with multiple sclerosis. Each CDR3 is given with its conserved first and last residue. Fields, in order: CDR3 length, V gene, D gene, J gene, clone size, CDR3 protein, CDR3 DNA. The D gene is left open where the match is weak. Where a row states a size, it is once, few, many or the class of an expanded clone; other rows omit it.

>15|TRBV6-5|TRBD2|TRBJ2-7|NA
CASSYSPSGSYEQYF
TGTGCCAGCAGTTACTCGCCTAGCGGGAGTTACGAGCAGTACTTC
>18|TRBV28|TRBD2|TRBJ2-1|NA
CASSFPSRLAGGPNEQFF
TGTGCCAGCAGTTTCCCCTCTCGACTAGCGGGAGGGCCCAATGAGCAGTTCTTC
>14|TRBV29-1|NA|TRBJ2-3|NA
CSVDDAIGTDTQYF
TGCAGCGTTGATGACGCCATAGGCACAGATACGCAGTATTTT
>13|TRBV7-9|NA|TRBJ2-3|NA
CASSASTTDTQYF
TGTGCCAGCAGCGCTTCTACAACAGATACGCAGTATTTT
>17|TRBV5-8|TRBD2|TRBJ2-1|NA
CANRPSGSKGLGNEQFF
TGTGCCAATCGACCTAGCGGGTCTAAAGGGTTGGGGAATGAGCAGTTCTTC
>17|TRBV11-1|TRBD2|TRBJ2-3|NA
CASSLESSGRARDTQYF
TGTGCCAGCAGCTTAGAGTCTAGCGGGAGGGCACGCGATACGCAGTATTTT
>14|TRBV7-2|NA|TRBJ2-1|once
CASSQRAVYNEQFF
TGTGCCAGCAGCCAGAGGGCTGTATACAATGAGCAGTTCTTC
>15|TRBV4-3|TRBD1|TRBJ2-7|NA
CASSQDRDSSYEQYF
TGCGCCAGCAGCCAAGATCGGGACAGCTCCTACGAGCAGTACTTC
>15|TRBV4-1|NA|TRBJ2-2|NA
CASTQVQVLTGELFF
TGCGCCAGCACCCAAGTACAGGTTCTAACCGGGGAGCTGTTTTTT
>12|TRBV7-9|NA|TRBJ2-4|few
CASRETGNIQYF
TGTGCCAGCAGGGAAACAGGGAACATTCAGTACTTC
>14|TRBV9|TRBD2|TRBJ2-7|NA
CASSATSGTYEQYF
TGTGCCAGCAGCGCGACTAGCGGTACCTACGAGCAGTACTTC
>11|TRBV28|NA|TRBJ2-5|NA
CSSGREETQYF
TGTTCAAGCGGCAGGGAAGAGACCCAGTACTTC
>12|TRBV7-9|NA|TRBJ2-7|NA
CASSGTPDEQYF
TGTGCCAGCAGCGGGACCCCTGACGAGCAGTACTTC
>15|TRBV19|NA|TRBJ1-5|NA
CASSIVGGSNQPQHF
TGTGCCAGTAGTATAGTGGGGGGGAGCAATCAGCCCCAGCATTTT
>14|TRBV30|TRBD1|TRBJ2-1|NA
CAWIAGTGINEQFF
TGTGCCTGGATCGCCGGGACAGGGATCAATGAGCAGTTCTTC
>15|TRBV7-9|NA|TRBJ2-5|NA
CASSYGLGTQETQYF
TGTGCCAGCAGCTATGGGCTCGGGACCCAAGAGACCCAGTACTTC
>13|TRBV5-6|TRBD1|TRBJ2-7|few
CASSPTGSYEQYF
TGTGCCAGCTCACCGACAGGGTCCTACGAGCAGTACTTC
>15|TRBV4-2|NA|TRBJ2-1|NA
CASSQGVGGVDEQFF
TGTGCCAGCAGCCAAGGGGTTGGTGGTGTGGATGAGCAGTTCTTC
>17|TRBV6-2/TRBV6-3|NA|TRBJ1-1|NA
CASSYPASVGIRTEAFF
TGTGCCAGCAGTTATCCGGCGTCAGTAGGGATAAGGACTGAAGCTTTCTTT
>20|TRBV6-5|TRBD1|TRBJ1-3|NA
CASSYSPGQGAVSSGNTIYF
TGTGCCAGCAGTTACTCGCCGGGACAGGGGGCGGTGAGCTCTGGAAACACCATATATTTT
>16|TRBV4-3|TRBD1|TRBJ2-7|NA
CASSQDKGQFVYEQYF
TGCGCCAGCAGCCAAGATAAGGGACAGTTCGTCTACGAGCAGTACTTC
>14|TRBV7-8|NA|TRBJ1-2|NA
CASSLSLGFEGYTF
TGTGCCAGCAGCCTTTCGTTGGGATTTGAGGGCTACACCTTC
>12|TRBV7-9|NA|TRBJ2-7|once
CAIEIRGYEQYF
TGTGCCATCGAAATACGAGGTTACGAGCAGTACTTC
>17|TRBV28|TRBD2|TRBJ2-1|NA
CASSLNSRAGGPEEQFF
TGTGCCAGCAGTCTGAACTCCCGAGCGGGAGGGCCGGAGGAGCAGTTCTTC
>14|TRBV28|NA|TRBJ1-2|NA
CASSLGGSSYGYTF
TGTGCCAGCAGTTTGGGGGGGAGTTCCTATGGCTACACCTTC
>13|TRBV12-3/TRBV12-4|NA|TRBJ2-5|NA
CASSLGVRQTQYF
TGTGCCAGCAGTTTAGGGGTCCGGCAGACCCAGTACTTC
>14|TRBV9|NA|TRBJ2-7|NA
CASSGGTAGYEQYF
TGTGCCAGCAGCGGTGGGACAGCGGGCTACGAGCAGTACTTC
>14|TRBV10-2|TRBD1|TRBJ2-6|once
CAVQQGAGANVLTF
TGCGCCGTCCAACAGGGGGCTGGGGCCAACGTCCTGACTTTC
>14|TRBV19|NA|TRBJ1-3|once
CASSILISGNTIYF
TGTGCCAGTAGTATACTCATCTCTGGAAACACCATATATTTT
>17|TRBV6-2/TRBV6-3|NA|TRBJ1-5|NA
CASSYPTGAGLNQPQHF
TGTGCCAGCAGTTACCCTACGGGTGCAGGCCTTAATCAGCCCCAGCATTTT
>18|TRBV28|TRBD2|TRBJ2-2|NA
CASSLLAGGPVDTGELFF
TGTGCCAGCAGTTTACTAGCGGGAGGGCCGGTAGACACCGGGGAGCTGTTTTTT
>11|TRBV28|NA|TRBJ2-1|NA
CASSLSGSQFF
TGTGCCAGCAGTTTATCGGGGTCGCAGTTCTTC
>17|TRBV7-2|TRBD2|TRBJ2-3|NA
CASSLEWSGSIQDTQYF
TGTGCCAGCAGCTTAGAGTGGAGCGGGAGTATTCAAGATACGCAGTATTTT